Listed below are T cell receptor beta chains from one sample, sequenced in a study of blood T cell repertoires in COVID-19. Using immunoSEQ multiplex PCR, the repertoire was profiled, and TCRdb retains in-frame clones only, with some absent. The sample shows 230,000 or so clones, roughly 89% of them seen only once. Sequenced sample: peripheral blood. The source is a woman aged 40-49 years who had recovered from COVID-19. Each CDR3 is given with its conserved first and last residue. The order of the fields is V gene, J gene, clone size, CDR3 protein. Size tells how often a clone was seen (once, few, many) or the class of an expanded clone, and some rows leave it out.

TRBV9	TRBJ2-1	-	CASSVVSGHKNEQFF
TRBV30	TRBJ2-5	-	CAWSVSSETQYF
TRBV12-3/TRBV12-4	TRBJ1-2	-	CASSLNSNYGYTF
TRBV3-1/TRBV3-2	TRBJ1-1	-	CVSSQAGQGVGTEAFF
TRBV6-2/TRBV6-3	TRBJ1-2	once	CASSYPTAYGYTF
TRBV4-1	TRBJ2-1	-	CASSPTDRGSYNEQFF
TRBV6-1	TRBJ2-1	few	CASRLTGGDEQFF
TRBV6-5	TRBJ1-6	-	CASRAGTVYNSPLHF
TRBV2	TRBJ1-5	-	CASSDKGQIHNQPQHF
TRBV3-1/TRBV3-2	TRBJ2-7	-	CASSHSAGSSYEQYF
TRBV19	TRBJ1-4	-	CASSQGTTDATNEKLFF
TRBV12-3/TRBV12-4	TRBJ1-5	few	CASSFSDQPQHF
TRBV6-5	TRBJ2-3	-	CASTGSGTDTQYF
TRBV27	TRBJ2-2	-	CASSLWASGSNTGELFF
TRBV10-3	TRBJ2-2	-	CAISGGQTNTGELFF
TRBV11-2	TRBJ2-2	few	CASSFVHGGELFF
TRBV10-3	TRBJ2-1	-	CAISERGGFVPYNEQFF
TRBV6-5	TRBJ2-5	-	CASSYEGAPRETQYF
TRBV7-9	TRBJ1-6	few	CASSSREGPTSPLHF
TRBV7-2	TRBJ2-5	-	CASSYNRGETQYF
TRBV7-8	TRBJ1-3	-	CASSYFGSGNTIYF
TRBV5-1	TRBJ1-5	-	CASSAQGDNQPQHF